This TCR beta chain came from a study of OX40 agonist ivuxolimab in advanced cancers. Looking at the study overall: Patients undergoing dose escalation presented with hepatocellular carcinoma, melanoma, renal cell or head and neck cancer. Findings and caveats of the study: Fewer expanded clones were found on average in CD4+ than in CD8+ T cells.

Comment on this clone: Its cognate antigen is unknown.

Repertoires were generated with immunoSEQ multiplex PCR, while TCRdb's copy carries only in-frame clones and drops some. The sample holds 13,000 to 15,000 clones; about four fifths are singletons and the top ten take 25% to 35%. The CDR3 sequence is 14 residues long. The V end lost 8 bases, the J end lost 1 base, and 12 bases lay between the germline ends. Germline CDR1 reads MNHEY; CDR2 reads SVGAGI. Sequencing used CD4+ or CD8+ T cells sorted from blood, obtained in a trial of the OX40 agonist ivuxolimab. The genes are TRBV6-5 and TRBJ2-1, with a tentative D call TRBD2 (6 bases). This receptor was obtained from an adult with an advanced solid tumor such as melanoma, head and neck, liver or kidney cancer. CDR3 in amino acids: CASSVGGSYNEQFF. In DNA, the CDR3 is TGTGCCAGCTCCGTGGGGGGTTCCTACAATGAGCAGTTCTTC.